The clone carrying this TCR beta chain has more than one count but fewer than ten. The data were taken from a study of T cells in Graves' hyperthyroidism and ophthalmopathy. Hyperthyroidism of Graves' type that showed no ophthalmopathy progression within 18 months was stable. The authors took PBMCs from roughly 9.5 ml fresh peripheral blood. From RNA transcripts, TCR beta CDR3 regions were amplified. The study used the HTBI primer set for a first-round RT-PCR of the TCR CDR3. In TCRdb, the multiplex PCR reads were re-called with MiXCR into one record per CDR3 protein. The sample consists of under 350,000 distinct CDR3 sequences, roughly 20% of them appearing once. The CDR3 consists of 15 residues. Trimming removed 2 bases from V and 4 bases from J; junction bases left unmatched: 4. Germline CDR1 MDHEN, CDR2 SYDVKM.

V and J are TRBV28 and TRBJ1-5, with TRBD1 matching 8 bases. This sequence originates from a woman aged 45-59 years with Graves' hyperthyroidism. Sequencing was carried out using blood. CDR3 DNA: TGTGCCAGCAGTTTAACCAGGGGGCTGAATCAGCCCCAGCATTTT. This gives the protein CASSLTRGLNQPQHF.